This T cell receptor beta chain was identified in a study of T cell changes during pregnancy in multiple sclerosis. TCRdb's table, derived via immunoSEQ multiplex PCR, lists solely in-frame clones and lacks some. The repertoire holds fewer than 90,000 clones, with about 93% as singletons. The V and J ends lost 6 bases and 5 bases respectively, with 20 bases between them. The CDR3 runs to 15 residues. Looked up from germline, CDR1 is MNHEY and CDR2 is SVGAGI. This material consisted of peripheral blood, taken in the third trimester of pregnancy. This sequence was found in a female donor in good health, enrolled as a control in a pregnancy study. The rearrangement joins TRBV6-5 to TRBJ2-7; D may be TRBD1 (6 bases). CDR3 amino acids: CASRARKGVGDEQYF. The CDR3 nucleotides are TGTGCCAGCAGGGCCCGTAAGGGGGTTGGAGACGAGCAGTACTTC.